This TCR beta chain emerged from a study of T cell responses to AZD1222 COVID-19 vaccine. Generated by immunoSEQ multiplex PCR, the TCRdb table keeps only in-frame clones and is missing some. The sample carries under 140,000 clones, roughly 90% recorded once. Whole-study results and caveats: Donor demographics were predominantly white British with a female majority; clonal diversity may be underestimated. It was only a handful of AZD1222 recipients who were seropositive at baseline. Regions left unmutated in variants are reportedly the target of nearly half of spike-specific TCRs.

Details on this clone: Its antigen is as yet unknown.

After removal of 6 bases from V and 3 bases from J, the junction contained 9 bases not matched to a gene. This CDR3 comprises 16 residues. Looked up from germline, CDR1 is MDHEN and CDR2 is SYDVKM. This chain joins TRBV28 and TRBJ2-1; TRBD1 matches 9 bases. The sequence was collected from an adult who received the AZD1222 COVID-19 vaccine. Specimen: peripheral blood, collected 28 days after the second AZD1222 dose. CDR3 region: CASRDLGQGFYNEQFF. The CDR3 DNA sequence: TGTGCCAGCAGAGACCTCGGACAGGGGTTCTACAATGAGCAGTTCTTC.